One and the same sample provided the 8 T cell receptor beta chains below, sequenced in a study of blood T cells in healthy people across ages. A J-beta primer mix and a sample-barcoded 5' primer were used in a second PCR of roughly 7 to 12 cycles. MiXCR, run by TCRdb on the 5' RACE reads, gives a single entry per CDR3 protein. The sample yields about 640,000 distinct CDR3 sequences, approximately 59% seen once. Source material: blood. These receptors were collected from a man aged 55 to 69 in good health.

This clonotype was observed a few times. The V and J genes are TRBV2 and TRBJ2-3; TRBD2 matches at 7 bases. V was clipped by 6 bases and J by 2 bases; unmatched bases: 2. The CDR3 runs to 13 residues. Germline CDR1 and CDR2: SNHLY and FYNNEI. The CDR3 loop reads CASRGDYTDTQYF. The CDR3 nucleotides are TGTGCCAGCAGGGGGGACTACACAGATACGCAGTATTTT.

CDR3 sequence reads: CASSEGMGGQLYEQYF. CDR3 in DNA: TGTGCCAGCAGCGAAGGAATGGGGGGCCAACTCTACGAGCAGTACTTC. The chain joins TRBV21-1 to TRBJ2-7; TRBD1 was called by the table and not checked on the DNA. TRBV21-1 is a listed pseudogene. The CDR3 sequence is 16 residues long.

This clonotype came up once. V and J are TRBV6-5 and TRBJ2-7; 12 bases match TRBD1. The DNA matches TRBJ2-5 better at its end, which makes the J call doubtful. CDR1 and CDR2 from the germline V gene are MNHEY and SVGAGI. The CDR3 is 15 residues long. The chain's CDR3 is CASSAGQGAGETQYF. The CDR3 region has the DNA TGTGCCAGCAGTGCGGGACAGGGGGCTGGGGAGACCCAGTACTTC.

This clonotype was observed a few times. The CDR3 is CASSQDYSPLHF. CDR3 in DNA: TGTGCCAGCAGCCAAGACTATTCACCCCTCCACTTT. The genes are TRBV3-1 and TRBJ1-6; D is unclear. V was shortened by 0 bases and J by 8 bases, with 2 bases between the two germline ends. Germline loops: CDR1 LGHDT, CDR2 YNNKEL (reference sequence). This CDR3 is built from 12 residues. Variable domain in full (rest from reference TRBV3-1 and TRBJ1-6): DTAVSQTPKYLVTQMGNDKSIKCEQNLGHDTMYWYKQDSKKFLKIMFSYNNKELIINETVPNRFSPKSPDKAHLNLHINSLELGDSAVYFCASSQDYSPLHFGNGTRLTVT.

The chain has TRBV7-2 and TRBJ1-1; D not resolved. V gave up 2 bases and J gave up 7 bases, with 8 bases separating them. The CDR3 sequence is 12 residues long. Looked up from germline, CDR1 is SGHTA and CDR2 is FQGNSA. The CDR3 sequence: CASSLLGIEAFF. The CDR3, as DNA: TGTGCCAGCAGCTTACTGGGAATTGAAGCTTTCTTT.

The gene calls are TRBV11-2 and TRBJ2-1; D not certain. Germline V lookup: CDR1 SGHAT, CDR2 FQNNGV. V dropped 6 bases and J dropped 13 bases, with 16 bases sitting between them. This CDR3 contains 12 residues. CDR3 bases: TGTGCCAGCAGTCCGGGCCTTGTGAGTCAGTTCTTC. This translates into CASSPGLVSQFF. The full variable domain, completed using reference TRBV11-2 and TRBJ2-1, is EAGVAQSPRYKIIEKRQSVAFWCNPISGHATLYWYQQILGQGPKLLIQFQNNGVVDDSQLPKDRFSAERLKGVDSTLKIQPAKLEDSAVYLCASSPGLVSQFFGPGTRLTVL.

The chain has TRBV12-3 or TRBV12-4 and TRBJ1-2; unclear D gene. The CDR3 is 14 residues long. V was shortened by 4 bases and J by 8 bases, with 17 bases between the two germline ends. CDR3 protein: CASSSGNAHGGYTF. The CDR3 DNA follows: TGTGCCAGCAGTTCGGGGAACGCGCATGGCGGCTACACCTTC.

This clonotype has just one count. This chain links TRBV12-3 or TRBV12-4 with TRBJ2-3; the D gene is possibly TRBD1 (5 bases). The CDR3 extends over 13 amino acids. V dropped 5 bases and J dropped 5 bases, with 11 bases sitting between them. The CDR3 region is CASSVTVGDTQYF. In DNA form, the CDR3 reads TGTGCCAGCAGTGTGACAGTCGGAGATACGCAGTATTTT.